A single sample is the source of the 31 T cell receptor beta chains below, sequenced in a study of T cell responses to AZD1222 COVID-19 vaccine. The repertoire was sequenced with immunoSEQ multiplex PCR; TCRdb's copy has only in-frame clones and lacks some. The sample shows about 140,000 clones, around nine tenths of them seen only once. Specimen: peripheral blood, collected on day 0 of AZD1222 vaccination. The receptors stem from an adult in good health.

The V gene is TRBV7-2, the J gene TRBJ2-7; D might be TRBD1 (6 bases). Germline V gene data show CDR1 as SGHTA and CDR2 as FQGNSA. V was pared by 7 bases and J by 2 bases, with 15 bases between. The CDR3 sequence is 14 residues long. CDR3 residues: CASIQGRNTYEQYF. The CDR3 DNA reads TGTGCCAGCATACAGGGTCGCAATACCTACGAGCAGTACTTC.

J is TRBJ2-7 and V is TRBV6-2 or TRBV6-3; D unresolved. The V end lost 6 bases, the J end lost 2 bases, and 5 bases lay between the germline ends. This CDR3 is built from 11 residues. Per the germline V gene, CDR1 is MNHEY and CDR2 is SVGEGT. The CDR3 sequence is CASSLTYEQYF. CDR3 bases: TGTGCCAGCAGCCTAACCTACGAGCAGTACTTC.

The CDR3 reads CASSQPPKNIQYF. Here the CDR3 DNA reads TGTGCCAGCAGCCAGCCCCCCAAAAACATTCAGTACTTC. This rearrangement joins TRBV3-1 (or the pseudogene TRBV3-2) to TRBJ2-4; D unclear. V gave up 3 bases and J gave up 2 bases, with 5 bases separating them. The CDR3 is made up of 13 amino acids. Germline values: CDR1 LGHDT, CDR2 YNNKEL (reference sequence).

The chain uses TRBV7-9 and TRBJ1-1; D perhaps matches TRBD1 (5 bases). V was trimmed by 0 bases and J by 8 bases, leaving 13 bases between them. In germline, CDR1 is SEHNR, CDR2 FQNEAQ (reference sequence). CDR3 length: 14 residues. In nucleotides, the CDR3 is TGTGCCAGCAGCTTAGCCGGGGACGGGGGGGAAGCTTTCTTT. Amino acid sequence: CASSLAGDGGEAFF.

The chain couples TRBV12-3 or TRBV12-4 to TRBJ1-2; TRBD1 aligns across 10 bases. The CDR3 length is 13 residues. The trim removed 7 bases at V and 8 bases at J, leaving 7 bases unmatched. DNA for the CDR3: TGTGCCAGCACCTGGGACAGGGGAGACGGCTACACCTTC. Protein sequence: CASTWDRGDGYTF.

The V and J genes are TRBV18 and TRBJ2-1; no clear D gene. The CDR3 loop spans 16 amino acids. Germline assignment: CDR1 KGHSH and CDR2 LQKENI. Trimming took off 5 bases at V and 0 bases at J, with 14 bases between the two ends. The chain's CDR3 is CASSSQPLSSYNEQFF. CDR3 bases: TGTGCCAGCTCATCCCAACCATTGAGCTCCTACAATGAGCAGTTCTTC.

V gene TRBV7-2 combines with J gene TRBJ2-1, with 8 bases that match TRBD2. CDR1 is SGHTA, CDR2 FQGNSA, per germline. The CDR3 loop spans 14 amino acids. J gave up 4 bases and V 5 bases, and 4 bases lay outside the gene matches. CDR3 nucleotides: TGTGCCAGCAGCACGTTAGCGGGATACAATGAGCAGTTCTTC. Translated: CASSTLAGYNEQFF.

J is TRBJ1-2 and V is TRBV6-5; D perhaps matches TRBD1 (6 bases). The V and J ends lost 2 bases and 7 bases respectively, with 20 bases between them. The CDR3 covers 16 residues. CDR1 is MNHEY and CDR2 is SVGAGI in the germline V gene. In DNA, the CDR3 is TGTGCCAGCAGTTACAGTCGGGCAGGGACAACTCGTGGCTACACCTTC. Its protein product is CASSYSRAGTTRGYTF.

The chain carries TRBV2 and TRBJ2-1; 7 bases fit TRBD1. Per the germline V gene, CDR1 is SNHLY and CDR2 is FYNNEI. Unmatched junction bases numbered 11, after V lost 6 bases and J lost 6 bases. The CDR3 is 15 residues long. CDR3 protein: CASSEGKWTGNEQFF. CDR3 sequence (DNA): TGTGCCAGCAGCGAGGGGAAGTGGACAGGCAATGAGCAGTTCTTC.

The rearrangement uses TRBV18 and TRBJ2-7, with D possibly being TRBD2 (6 bases). The ends were cut back, 0 bases at V and 4 bases at J, with 10 bases in the middle. The germline CDR1 and CDR2 sequences are KGHSH and LQKENI. CDR3 length: 14 residues. CDR3 in amino acids: CASSPPGSTYEQYF. DNA of the CDR3: TGTGCCAGCTCACCACCCGGGAGTACGTACGAGCAGTACTTC. Full variable domain (rest looked up from reference TRBV18 and TRBJ2-7): NAGVMQNPRHLVRRRGQEARLRCSPMKGHSHVYWYRQLPEEGLKFMVYLQKENIIDESGMPKERFSAEFPKEGPSILRIQQVVRGDSAAYFCASSPPGSTYEQYFGPGTRLTVT.

This clone was recorded once. The chain has TRBV27 and TRBJ2-2; D is ambiguous. Per germline, CDR1 MNHEY and CDR2 SMNVEV (reference sequence). The germline V and J ends were trimmed by 1 base and 0 bases, with 3 bases remaining between them. This CDR3 is 14 amino acids long. The CDR3 is CASSLYSNTGELFF. CDR3 DNA: TGTGCCAGCAGTTTATATTCGAACACCGGGGAGCTGTTTTTT.

The chain is built from TRBV19 and TRBJ1-4; D ambiguous. The CDR3 spans 15 residues. Germline CDR1 is LNHDA and CDR2 is SQIVND (reference sequence). V shed 7 bases and J shed 0 bases, with 12 bases lying between them. The CDR3 here is CASTLVPATNEKLFF. CDR3 DNA sequence: TGTGCCAGTACCCTGGTTCCGGCAACTAATGAAAAACTGTTTTTT.

The chain employs TRBV3-1 (or the pseudogene TRBV3-2) and TRBJ2-7, with D maybe TRBD2 (5 bases). The CDR3 extends over 14 amino acids. CDR1 and CDR2 from the germline V gene are LGHDT and YNNKEL (reference sequence). The ends were cut back, 1 base at V and 3 bases at J, with 10 bases in the middle. The CDR3 DNA is TGTGCCAGCAGCCAAGGCCTAGCCATCTACGAGCAGTACTTC. As protein: CASSQGLAIYEQYF.

The genes are TRBV27 and TRBJ2-7; no reliable D call. This CDR3 spans 14 amino acids. Trimming pared 7 bases from V and 0 bases from J, leaving 13 bases between. Germline CDR1 is MNHEY and CDR2 is SMNVEV (reference sequence). The CDR3, as DNA: TGTGCCAGCATTGTCACCGATTACTCCTACGAGCAGTACTTC. Amino acid sequence: CASIVTDYSYEQYF.

This chain joins TRBV2 and TRBJ1-1; TRBD1 matches at 8 bases. With V trimmed by 7 bases and J by 0 bases, 13 bases remained unmatched. The CDR3 has 17 amino acids. Per germline, CDR1 SNHLY and CDR2 FYNNEI. The CDR3 loop is CASKPKPHRGVNTEAFF. DNA of the CDR3: TGTGCCAGCAAGCCCAAACCTCACAGGGGGGTGAACACTGAAGCTTTCTTT.

J is TRBJ2-5 and V is TRBV29-1; the D gene is possibly TRBD2 (6 bases). The CDR3 contains 14 residues. Germline lookup yields CDR1 SQVTM and CDR2 ANQGSEA. The V gene lost 7 bases and the J gene lost 5 bases, with 20 bases spanning the gap. CDR3 coding DNA: TGCAGCGCCTCAGCAGGGACTGCAGCCGAGACCCAGTACTTC. Translation: CSASAGTAAETQYF.

V and J are TRBV19 and TRBJ2-7, with 8 bases identical to TRBD1. There are 14 residues in the CDR3. Trimming removed 3 bases from V and 2 bases from J; junction bases left unmatched: 3. Germline V gene sequence: CDR1 LNHDA, CDR2 SQIVND (reference sequence). Written as DNA, the CDR3 is TGTGCCAGTAGTATGACGGGACAGGCCTACGAGCAGTACTTC. Its protein product is CASSMTGQAYEQYF.

The chain's CDR3 is CASSPMTSGRGGDTQYF. The DNA of the CDR3 is TGCGCCAGCAGCCCCATGACTAGCGGGAGGGGGGGAGATACGCAGTATTTT. This rearrangement joins TRBV5-1 to TRBJ2-3, with 14 nucleotides matching TRBD2. The V gene's germline CDR1 is SGHRS and CDR2 YFSETQ. V was clipped by 4 bases and J by 5 bases; unmatched bases: 9. The CDR3 has 17 residues.

The V gene is TRBV6-2 or TRBV6-3, the J gene TRBJ2-7; 9 bases match TRBD2. V was pared by 0 bases and J by 5 bases, with 8 bases of the junction left unmatched. Looked up from germline, CDR1 is MNHEY and CDR2 is SVGEGT. The CDR3 consists of 16 residues. The CDR3 nucleotides are TGTGCCAGCAGTTACTCGCTCGCGGGAGGGCTCGACGAGCAGTACTTC. This sequence encodes CASSYSLAGGLDEQYF.

This chain joins TRBV6-1 and TRBJ1-5, with D possibly being TRBD1 (5 bases). Germline CDR1 MNHNS, CDR2 SASEGT. The CDR3 spans 11 residues. The V end was cut by 3 bases, the J end by 11 bases, with 8 bases between. In DNA, the CDR3 is TGTGCCAGCAGTGACAGGGCAGCCCAGCATTTT. This encodes CASSDRAAQHF.

V gene TRBV9 combines with J gene TRBJ2-2; D assignment may be TRBD1 or TRBD2 (5 bases each). V lost 4 bases to trimming and J lost 2 bases, with 12 bases between them. Germline assignment: CDR1 SGDLS and CDR2 YYNGEE. This CDR3 has 15 residues. The CDR3 spells CASSLYRDNTGELFF. As DNA, the CDR3 is TGTGCCAGCAGCCTCTACCGGGACAACACCGGGGAGCTGTTTTTT.

This clone has only a few counts. The genes are TRBV6-5 and TRBJ1-1; 7 nucleotides agree with TRBD1. Germline V gene sequence: CDR1 MNHEY, CDR2 SVGAGI. The V and J ends lost 2 bases and 3 bases, in that order; junction bases with no gene match: 6. The CDR3 runs to 15 residues. The CDR3 bases are TGTGCCAGCAGTTACCAGGGTAGGGGGCACACTGAAGCTTTCTTT. Its protein is CASSYQGRGHTEAFF.

The rearrangement links TRBV3-1 (or the pseudogene TRBV3-2) to TRBJ1-5; 8 bases line up with TRBD1. This CDR3 spans 17 amino acids. J was trimmed by 1 base and V by 5 bases; bases with no gene match: 10. Per the germline V gene, CDR1 is LGHDT and CDR2 is YNNKEL (reference sequence). The CDR3 loop is CASSFGGAGGSNQPQHF. The CDR3 DNA is TGTGCCAGCAGCTTCGGTGGGGCAGGGGGCAGCAATCAGCCCCAGCATTTT.

The V gene is TRBV27, the J gene TRBJ2-2; the match to TRBD2 covers 13 bases. Per germline, CDR1 MNHEY and CDR2 SMNVEV (reference sequence). This CDR3 region has 17 residues. V was clipped by 3 bases and J by 5 bases; unmatched bases: 6. The CDR3 DNA sequence: TGTGCCAGCAGTTTCCAGGGACTAGCGGGGATAACCGGGGAGCTGTTTTTT. This encodes CASSFQGLAGITGELFF.

V usage is TRBV4-2 and J usage is TRBJ2-7, with D unclear. This CDR3 spans 17 amino acids. V lost 0 bases and J 0 bases, leaving 15 bases between the germline ends. Looked up from germline, CDR1 is LGHNA and CDR2 is YNFKEQ. The CDR3 loop reads CASSQDLANFPSYEQYF. CDR3 bases: TGTGCCAGCAGCCAAGATCTCGCGAACTTTCCCTCCTACGAGCAGTACTTC.

The rearrangement uses TRBV14 and TRBJ1-2, with D uncertain. There are 13 residues in the CDR3. CDR1 and CDR2 (germline): SGHDN, FVKESK. Trimming cost V 5 bases and J 2 bases, with 9 bases left between them. The CDR3, as DNA: TGTGCCAGCAGCTTGGACCGGAACTATGGCTACACCTTC. The encoded protein is CASSLDRNYGYTF.

The DNA for the CDR3 is TGTGCCAGCAGCTTGCGGGCGAACACTGAAGCTTTCTTT. It codes for CASSLRANTEAFF. This chain connects TRBV11-2 to TRBJ1-1; no reliable D call. Trimming pared 3 bases from V and 1 base from J, leaving 6 bases between. Germline V gene lookup returns CDR1 SGHAT and CDR2 FQNNGV. CDR3 length: 13 residues.

This chain uses TRBV7-9 with TRBJ1-1, with 8 bases that match TRBD1. With 1 base clipped from V and 8 bases from J, the junction kept 12 bases outside the gene matches. The CDR3 is 16 amino acids. Germline lookup yields CDR1 SEHNR and CDR2 FQNEAQ (reference sequence). The chain's CDR3 is CASSLVIATGDQEAFF. The DNA of the CDR3 is TGTGCCAGCAGCTTAGTAATTGCGACAGGGGATCAGGAAGCTTTCTTT.

This chain connects TRBV5-5 to TRBJ1-6; D is perhaps TRBD1 (5 bases). Germline CDR1 and CDR2: SGHKS and YYEKEE (reference sequence). The V and J ends lost 4 bases and 4 bases respectively, with 12 bases between them. The CDR3 length is 15 residues. CDR3 bases: TGTGCCAGCAGCACCTATCAGGGTTATAATTCACCCCTCCACTTT. Translation gives CASSTYQGYNSPLHF.

The J gene is TRBJ2-1, the V gene TRBV6-4; weak D call: TRBD1 (6 bases). CDR1 is MRHNA and CDR2 is SNTAGT in the germline V gene. The V and J ends lost 4 bases and 0 bases respectively, with 13 bases between them. The CDR3 consists of 16 residues. The CDR3 is CASSGKDSSSYNEQFF. Here the CDR3 DNA reads TGTGCCAGCAGTGGAAAGGACAGCAGCTCCTACAATGAGCAGTTCTTC.

The rearrangement links TRBV27 to TRBJ2-2, with TRBD2 matching 7 bases. The J segment lost 5 bases and the V segment lost 6 bases, leaving 6 bases of the junction unmatched. Germline CDR1 reads MNHEY; CDR2 reads SMNVEV (reference sequence). This CDR3 has 14 residues. The CDR3 protein is CASRYGGKTGELFF. As DNA, the CDR3 is TGTGCCAGCAGATACGGGGGGAAAACCGGGGAGCTGTTTTTT.